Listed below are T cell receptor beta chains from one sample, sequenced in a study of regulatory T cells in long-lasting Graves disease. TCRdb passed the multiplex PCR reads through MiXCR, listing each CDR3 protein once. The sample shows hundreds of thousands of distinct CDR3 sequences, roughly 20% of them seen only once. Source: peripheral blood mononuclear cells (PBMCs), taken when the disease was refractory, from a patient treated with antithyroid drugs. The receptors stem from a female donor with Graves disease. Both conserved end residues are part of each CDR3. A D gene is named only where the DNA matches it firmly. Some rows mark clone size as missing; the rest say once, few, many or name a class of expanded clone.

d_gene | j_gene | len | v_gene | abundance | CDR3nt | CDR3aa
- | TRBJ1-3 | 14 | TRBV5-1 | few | TGCGCCAGCAGCCCAACACTCTCTGGAAACACCATATATTTT | CASSPTLSGNTIYF
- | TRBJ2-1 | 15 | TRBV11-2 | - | TGTGCCAGCCGTTTCTTAGGGGCCTCCTACAATGAGCAGTTCTTC | CASRFLGASYNEQFF
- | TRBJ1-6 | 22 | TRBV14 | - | TGTGCCAGCGGCCAAGAAGCAGTCCCCGGTATAGGGTGGGCGTCCTATAATTCACCCCTCCACTTT | CASGQEAVPGIGWASYNSPLHF
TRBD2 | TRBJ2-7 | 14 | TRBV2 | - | TGTGCCAGCAGTGAAAAGCGGGAGTGGTACGAGCAGTACTTC | CASSEKREWYEQYF
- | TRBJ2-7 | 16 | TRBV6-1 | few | TGTGCCAGCAGTAGAAGAAACAGGGAATCCTCTTCCGAGCAGTACTTC | CASSRRNRESSSEQYF
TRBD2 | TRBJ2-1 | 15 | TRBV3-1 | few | TGTGCCAGCAGCTCCCTAGCGGGAGTTTACAATGAGCAGTTCTTC | CASSSLAGVYNEQFF
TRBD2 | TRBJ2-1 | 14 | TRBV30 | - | TGTGCCTGGAGCCCTAGCGGGAGACTACGGGAGCAGTTCTTC | CAWSPSGRLREQFF
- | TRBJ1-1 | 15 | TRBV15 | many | TGTGCCACCAGCTCCACCTCGACGGTGAACACTGAAGCTTTCTTT | CATSSTSTVNTEAFF
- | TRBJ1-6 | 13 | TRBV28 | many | TGTGCCAGCAGTCCTCAGGGTATGGCACCCCTCCACTTT | CASSPQGMAPLHF
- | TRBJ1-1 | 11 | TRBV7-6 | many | TGTGCCAGCAGCTTAGGGACAGATGCTTTCTTT | CASSLGTDAFF
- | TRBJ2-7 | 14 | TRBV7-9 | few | TGTGCCAGCAGCTTCGGGACTGGCGGAGACGAGCAGTACTTC | CASSFGTGGDEQYF
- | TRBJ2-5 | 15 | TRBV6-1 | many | TGTGCCAGCAGTCCCATCGGGACGCCCGGAGAGACCCAGTACTTC | CASSPIGTPGETQYF
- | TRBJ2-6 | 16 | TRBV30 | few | TGTGCCTGGAGTGTATCCGCCAGCACCGGGGCCAACGTCCTGACTTTC | CAWSVSASTGANVLTF
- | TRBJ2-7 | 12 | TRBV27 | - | TGTGCCAGCAGTTCGACAGACCGGCTGCAGTACTTC | CASSSTDRLQYF
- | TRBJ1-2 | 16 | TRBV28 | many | TGTGCCAGCAGTCCATCCGGATACAGGCATAACTATGGCTACACCTTC | CASSPSGYRHNYGYTF
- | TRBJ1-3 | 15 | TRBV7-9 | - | TGTGCCAGCAGCAAACCCTTGATCTCTGGAAACACCATATATTTT | CASSKPLISGNTIYF
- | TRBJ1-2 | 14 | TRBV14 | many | TGTGCCAGCAGCGGGACTCGTCATTACTATGGCTACACCTTC | CASSGTRHYYGYTF
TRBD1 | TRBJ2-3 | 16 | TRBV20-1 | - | TGCAGTGCTAGACCACCTCGACAGGGTAGCACAGATACGCAGTATTTT | CSARPPRQGSTDTQYF
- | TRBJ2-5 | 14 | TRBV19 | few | TGTGCCAGTAGTATAGAACTCTCAGGTCAGACCCAGTACTTC | CASSIELSGQTQYF
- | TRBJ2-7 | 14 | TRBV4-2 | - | TGTGCCAGCAGCCAAGACAGTAACACCTACGAGCAGTACTTC | CASSQDSNTYEQYF
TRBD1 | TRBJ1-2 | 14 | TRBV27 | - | TGTGCCAGCAGCCAAGGACAGGGGGAGAATGGCTACACCTTC | CASSQGQGENGYTF
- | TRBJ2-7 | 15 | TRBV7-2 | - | TGTGCCAGCAGCCTAAGACTAGTGGGCGTTTACGAGCAGTACTTC | CASSLRLVGVYEQYF
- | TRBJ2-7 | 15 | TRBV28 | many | TGTGCCAGCAGTTTGGCACCCGACCACTCCTACGAGCAGTACTTC | CASSLAPDHSYEQYF
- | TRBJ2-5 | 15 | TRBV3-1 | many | TGTGCCAGCAGCCAAGTGGGGGCGGGAGCTGAGACCCAGTACTTC | CASSQVGAGAETQYF
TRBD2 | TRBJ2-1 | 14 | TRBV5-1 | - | TGCGCCAGCGGGATAGCGGGAGTCTACAATGAGCAGTTCTTC | CASGIAGVYNEQFF
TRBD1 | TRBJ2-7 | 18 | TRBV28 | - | TGTGCCAGCAGTCCGCGGTGGGACAGGGGGCGTAGGACCTACGAGCAGTACTTC | CASSPRWDRGRRTYEQYF
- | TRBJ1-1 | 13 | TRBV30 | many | TGTGCCTGGAGTGCTAGGGGCGGAACTGAAGCTTTCTTT | CAWSARGGTEAFF
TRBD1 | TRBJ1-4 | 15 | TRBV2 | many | TGTGCCAGCAGACGACAGGGGGCGACTAATGAAAAACTGTTTTTT | CASRRQGATNEKLFF
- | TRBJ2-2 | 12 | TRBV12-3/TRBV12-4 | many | TGTGCCAGCAGTTTAGTTAGAGGGGAGCTGTTTTTT | CASSLVRGELFF
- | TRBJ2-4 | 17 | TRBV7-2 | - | TGTGCCAGCAGCTTATCTGGCAGCGCTCGGGCCAAAAACATTCAGTACTTC | CASSLSGSARAKNIQYF
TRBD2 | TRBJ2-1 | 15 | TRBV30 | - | TGTGCCTGGAGTGGGACTAGCGGGAACTTCCATGAGCAGTTCTTC | CAWSGTSGNFHEQFF
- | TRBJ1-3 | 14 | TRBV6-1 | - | TGTGCCAGCAGTGAATGGCAGACAGTAAACACCATATATTTT | CASSEWQTVNTIYF
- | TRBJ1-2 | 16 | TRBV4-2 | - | TGTGCCAGCAGCCAAGGGAGCAGCCAATTGGCCTATGGCTACACCTTC | CASSQGSSQLAYGYTF
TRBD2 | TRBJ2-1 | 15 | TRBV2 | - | TGTGCCAGCAGGGAAGCGGGGGATTCCTACAATGAGCAGTTCTTC | CASREAGDSYNEQFF
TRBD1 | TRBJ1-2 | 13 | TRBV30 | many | TGTGCCTGGAGTATTGAAGACAGGGGTGGCTACACCTTC | CAWSIEDRGGYTF
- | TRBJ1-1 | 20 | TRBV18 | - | TGTGCCAGCTCACCTTTCCAGGCCTTAACCGGCGGGGGGGCGCGGGCTGAAGCTTTCTTT | CASSPFQALTGGGARAEAFF
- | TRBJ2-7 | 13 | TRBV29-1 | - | TGCAGCGTTGGGGTCCCGGGCTCCTACGAGCAGTACTTC | CSVGVPGSYEQYF
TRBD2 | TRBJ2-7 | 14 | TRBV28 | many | TGTGCCAGCAGTTATATAGCGGGGAACTACGAGCAGTACTTC | CASSYIAGNYEQYF
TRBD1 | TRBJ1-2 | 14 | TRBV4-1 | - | TGCGCCAGCAGCCCCCGGACAGGGCATGATGGCTACACCTTC | CASSPRTGHDGYTF
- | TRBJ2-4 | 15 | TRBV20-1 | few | TGCAGTGCCCCGCTGTCACCCTTAGCCAAAAACATTCAGTACTTC | CSAPLSPLAKNIQYF
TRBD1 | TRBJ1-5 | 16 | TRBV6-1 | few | TGTGCCAGCAGCCCTGACAGGGCGTGGGGCAATCAGCCCCAGCATTTT | CASSPDRAWGNQPQHF
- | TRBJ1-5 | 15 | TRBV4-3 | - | TGCGCCAGCAGCCAAGTATGGGGGGGGGATCAGCCCCAGCATTTT | CASSQVWGGDQPQHF
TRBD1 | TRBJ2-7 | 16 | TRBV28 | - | TGTGCCAGCAGTTCCTTCGGACAGGGGTGGTCCTACGAGCAGTACTTC | CASSSFGQGWSYEQYF
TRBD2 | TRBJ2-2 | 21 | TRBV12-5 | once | TGTGCTAGTGGTTTGGTTTTAGTCCCGGGACTAGCGGGAGGGCAAACCGGGGAGCTGTTTTTT | CASGLVLVPGLAGGQTGELFF
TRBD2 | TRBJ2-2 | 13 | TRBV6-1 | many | TGTGCCAGCAATGGCGGGAGAACCGGGGAGCTGTTTTTT | CASNGGRTGELFF
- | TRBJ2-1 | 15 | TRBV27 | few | TGTGCCAGCAACCCCCGGGGGCCAAGGTACAATGAGCAGTTCTTC | CASNPRGPRYNEQFF
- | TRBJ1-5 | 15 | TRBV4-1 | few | TGCGCCAGCAGCTACGGGGTGAATAGCAATCAGCCCCAGCATTTT | CASSYGVNSNQPQHF
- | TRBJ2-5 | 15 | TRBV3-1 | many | TGTGCCAGCAGCCAAGATAATAGAAACCAAGAGACCCAGTACTTC | CASSQDNRNQETQYF
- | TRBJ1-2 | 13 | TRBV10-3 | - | TGTGCCATCTGCTCCGGGACGGGCTATGGCTACACCTTC | CAICSGTGYGYTF
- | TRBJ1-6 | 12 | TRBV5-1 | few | TGCGCCAGCAGCTTGGATAATTCACCCCTCCACTTT | CASSLDNSPLHF
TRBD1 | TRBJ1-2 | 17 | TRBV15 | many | TGTGCCACCAGCAGCCCCCGCGTCGGACAGGCCCTCTATGGCTACACCTTC | CATSSPRVGQALYGYTF
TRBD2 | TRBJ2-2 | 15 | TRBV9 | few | TGTGCCAGCAGTGCCTGGGCGGGAGAATCCGGGGAGCTGTTTTTT | CASSAWAGESGELFF
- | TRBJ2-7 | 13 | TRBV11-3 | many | TGTGCCAGCAGCTACGGGACCGCCGGGGAGCAGTACTTC | CASSYGTAGEQYF